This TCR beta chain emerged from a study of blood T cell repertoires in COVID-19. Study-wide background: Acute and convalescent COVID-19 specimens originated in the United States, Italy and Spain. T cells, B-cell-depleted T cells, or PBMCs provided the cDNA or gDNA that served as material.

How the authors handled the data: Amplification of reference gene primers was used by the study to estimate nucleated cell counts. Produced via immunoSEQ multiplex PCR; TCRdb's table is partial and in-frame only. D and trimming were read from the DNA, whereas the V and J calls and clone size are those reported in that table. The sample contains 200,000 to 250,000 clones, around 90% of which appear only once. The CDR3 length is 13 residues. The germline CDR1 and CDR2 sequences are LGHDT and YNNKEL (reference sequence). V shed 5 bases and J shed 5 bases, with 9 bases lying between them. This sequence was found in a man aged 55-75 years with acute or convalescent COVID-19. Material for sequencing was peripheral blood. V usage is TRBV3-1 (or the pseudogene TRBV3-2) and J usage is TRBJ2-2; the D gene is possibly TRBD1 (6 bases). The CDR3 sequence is CASSGTSTGELFF. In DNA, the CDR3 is TGTGCCAGCAGCGGGACATCAACCGGGGAGCTGTTTTTT.